A selection of T cell receptor beta chains follows, all from one sample in a study of cytomegalovirus exposure and HLA in healthy donors. Profiled with immunoSEQ multiplex PCR; TCRdb holds only in-frame clones, not every one. Of some 160,000 clones in the sample, approximately 84% were seen once. The source material was PBMCs. These receptors were collected from a man between 25 and 39 years old in good health and CMV-seropositive. Both conserved end residues are part of each CDR3. The D gene is left open where the match is weak. Expanded clones get a size class; other rows say once, few or many, or leave the size out.

clone_size: once; v_call: TRBV5-8; j_call: TRBJ2-5; d_call: -; cdr3_aa: CASSLGVRGSQETQYF; cdr3_nt: TGTGCCAGCAGCTTGGGGGTCAGGGGATCGCAAGAGACCCAGTACTTC
clone_size: -; v_call: TRBV7-9; j_call: TRBJ2-2; d_call: -; cdr3_aa: CASSGAIPQGLYTGELFF; cdr3_nt: TGTGCCAGCAGCGGAGCAATTCCCCAGGGTTTGTACACCGGGGAGCTGTTTTTT
clone_size: -; v_call: TRBV4-1; j_call: TRBJ2-2; d_call: TRBD1; cdr3_aa: CASSQGGDRVTGELFF; cdr3_nt: TGCGCCAGCAGCCAAGGTGGGGACAGAGTCACCGGGGAGCTGTTTTTT
clone_size: -; v_call: TRBV27; j_call: TRBJ1-1; d_call: -; cdr3_aa: CASRIGRRGLNTEAFF; cdr3_nt: TGTGCCAGCAGGATAGGAAGAAGAGGGCTGAACACTGAAGCTTTCTTT
clone_size: -; v_call: TRBV19; j_call: TRBJ2-2; d_call: TRBD2; cdr3_aa: CASSIPPAGNTGELFF; cdr3_nt: TGTGCCAGTAGTATCCCCCCAGCGGGAAACACCGGGGAGCTGTTTTTT
clone_size: -; v_call: TRBV12-5; j_call: TRBJ1-5; d_call: TRBD1; cdr3_aa: CASGRPTGDSNQPQHF; cdr3_nt: TGTGCTAGTGGTCGCCCCACAGGGGATAGCAATCAGCCCCAGCATTTT
clone_size: -; v_call: TRBV29-1; j_call: TRBJ1-2; d_call: -; cdr3_aa: CSVPSGYGYTF; cdr3_nt: TGCAGCGTTCCTTCGGGGTATGGCTACACCTTC
clone_size: -; v_call: TRBV7-2; j_call: TRBJ2-3; d_call: TRBD1; cdr3_aa: CASTPHQGADTQYF; cdr3_nt: TGTGCCAGCACCCCGCATCAGGGGGCAGATACGCAGTATTTT
clone_size: -; v_call: TRBV6-1; j_call: TRBJ1-1; d_call: TRBD1; cdr3_aa: CASSSRTGGRTEAFF; cdr3_nt: TGTGCCAGCAGTTCCCGAACAGGGGGGAGGACTGAAGCTTTCTTT
clone_size: -; v_call: TRBV15; j_call: TRBJ2-3; d_call: -; cdr3_aa: CATSRQTSPTDTQYF; cdr3_nt: TGTGCCACCAGCAGACAGACTAGTCCAACAGATACGCAGTATTTT
clone_size: -; v_call: TRBV6-5; j_call: TRBJ2-3; d_call: TRBD1; cdr3_aa: CASSGTGIDTQYF; cdr3_nt: TGTGCCAGCAGCGGGACAGGGATAGATACGCAGTATTTT
clone_size: -; v_call: TRBV10-3; j_call: TRBJ1-1; d_call: TRBD1; cdr3_aa: CAISEGQGKNTEAFF; cdr3_nt: TGTGCCATCAGTGAGGGACAGGGAAAAAACACTGAAGCTTTCTTT
clone_size: -; v_call: TRBV7-2; j_call: TRBJ2-5; d_call: -; cdr3_aa: CASSLWLVSEEETQYF; cdr3_nt: TGTGCCAGCAGCTTATGGTTGGTCAGCGAGGAAGAGACCCAGTACTTC
clone_size: -; v_call: TRBV15; j_call: TRBJ2-1; d_call: TRBD2; cdr3_aa: CATQDTGGSLNEQFF; cdr3_nt: TGTGCCACCCAGGACACGGGGGGAAGCTTAAATGAGCAGTTCTTC
clone_size: -; v_call: TRBV27; j_call: TRBJ1-2; d_call: TRBD1; cdr3_aa: CASSFSGQRYGYTF; cdr3_nt: TGTGCCAGCAGTTTTTCGGGACAGAGATATGGCTACACCTTC
clone_size: -; v_call: TRBV19; j_call: TRBJ2-2; d_call: TRBD2; cdr3_aa: CASSMGTSGAGELFF; cdr3_nt: TGTGCCAGTAGTATGGGGACTAGCGGGGCCGGGGAGCTGTTTTTT
clone_size: -; v_call: TRBV6-5; j_call: TRBJ1-2; d_call: -; cdr3_aa: CASSYGGGYGYTF; cdr3_nt: TGTGCCAGCAGTTATGGGGGGGGGTATGGCTACACCTTC
clone_size: -; v_call: TRBV5-4; j_call: TRBJ1-4; d_call: -; cdr3_aa: CASSSNSVGKLFF; cdr3_nt: TGTGCCAGCAGCTCCAATTCAGTTGGAAAACTGTTTTTT
clone_size: -; v_call: TRBV28; j_call: TRBJ2-5; d_call: TRBD2; cdr3_aa: CASSLVSGSETQYF; cdr3_nt: TGTGCCAGCAGTTTAGTGAGCGGGAGCGAGACCCAGTACTTC
clone_size: -; v_call: TRBV19; j_call: TRBJ1-1; d_call: TRBD1; cdr3_aa: CASSLFTTGEGRHTEAFF; cdr3_nt: TGTGCCAGTAGCCTCTTCACGACAGGGGAAGGGAGACACACTGAAGCTTTCTTT
clone_size: -; v_call: TRBV7-9; j_call: TRBJ2-1; d_call: TRBD2; cdr3_aa: CASRSSWGVGGRRDEQFF; cdr3_nt: TGTGCCAGCAGAAGCTCTTGGGGCGTCGGCGGGAGAAGGGATGAGCAGTTCTTC
clone_size: -; v_call: TRBV27; j_call: TRBJ2-4; d_call: -; cdr3_aa: CASSFSWSLLAKNIQYF; cdr3_nt: TGTGCCAGCAGTTTCTCATGGTCCCTACTAGCCAAAAACATTCAGTACTTC
clone_size: few; v_call: TRBV7-2; j_call: TRBJ2-5; d_call: -; cdr3_aa: CASSLAGRGETQYF; cdr3_nt: TGTGCCAGCAGCTTAGCGGGGAGGGGGGAGACCCAGTACTTC
clone_size: few; v_call: TRBV9; j_call: TRBJ1-4; d_call: TRBD1; cdr3_aa: CASSVVGDRNEKLFF; cdr3_nt: TGTGCCAGCAGCGTAGTAGGGGACAGGAATGAAAAACTGTTTTTT
clone_size: -; v_call: TRBV11-3; j_call: TRBJ2-2; d_call: TRBD2; cdr3_aa: CASSSSGRHTGELFF; cdr3_nt: TGTGCCAGCAGCTCTAGCGGGAGACACACCGGGGAGCTGTTTTTT
clone_size: -; v_call: TRBV5-8; j_call: TRBJ1-1; d_call: -; cdr3_aa: CASSSTRQVAEAFF; cdr3_nt: TGTGCCAGCAGCTCTACTCGACAGGTGGCTGAAGCTTTCTTT
clone_size: -; v_call: TRBV15; j_call: TRBJ2-6; d_call: TRBD1; cdr3_aa: CATSALQGALSGANVLTF; cdr3_nt: TGTGCCACCAGCGCGCTACAGGGGGCCCTCTCTGGGGCCAACGTCCTGACTTTC
clone_size: -; v_call: TRBV7-9; j_call: TRBJ2-1; d_call: TRBD1; cdr3_aa: CASKTGFDNEQFF; cdr3_nt: TGTGCCAGCAAGACAGGGTTCGACAATGAGCAGTTCTTC
clone_size: -; v_call: TRBV11-3; j_call: TRBJ1-1; d_call: -; cdr3_aa: CASSRHGSGAFF; cdr3_nt: TGTGCCAGCAGCCGCCATGGTTCAGGAGCTTTCTTT
clone_size: -; v_call: TRBV14; j_call: TRBJ2-1; d_call: TRBD2; cdr3_aa: CASSPSREGASGGEQFF; cdr3_nt: TGTGCCAGCAGCCCCTCGAGGGAGGGAGCGAGCGGGGGTGAGCAGTTCTTC
clone_size: -; v_call: TRBV7-9; j_call: TRBJ2-2; d_call: -; cdr3_aa: CASSPPTSGNTGELFF; cdr3_nt: TGTGCCAGCAGCCCCCCCACAAGCGGGAACACCGGGGAGCTGTTTTTT
clone_size: -; v_call: TRBV2; j_call: TRBJ2-5; d_call: -; cdr3_aa: CASSATGLETQYF; cdr3_nt: TGTGCCAGCAGTGCCACGGGGTTGGAGACCCAGTACTTC
clone_size: -; v_call: TRBV5-6; j_call: TRBJ2-3; d_call: -; cdr3_aa: CASRLNSVTDTQYF; cdr3_nt: TGTGCCAGCAGGCTCAATAGCGTCACAGATACGCAGTATTTT
clone_size: -; v_call: TRBV4-3; j_call: TRBJ1-3; d_call: TRBD1; cdr3_aa: CASSQDLTGAGNTIYF; cdr3_nt: TGCGCCAGCAGCCAAGACTTGACAGGGGCTGGAAACACCATATATTTT
clone_size: -; v_call: TRBV11-1; j_call: TRBJ1-1; d_call: -; cdr3_aa: CASNWGGSAEAFF; cdr3_nt: TGTGCCAGCAACTGGGGGGGAAGCGCTGAAGCTTTCTTT
clone_size: -; v_call: TRBV27; j_call: TRBJ2-1; d_call: TRBD2; cdr3_aa: CASSLVSGGDFNEQFF; cdr3_nt: TGTGCCAGCAGTTTGGTTAGCGGGGGGGACTTCAATGAGCAGTTCTTC
clone_size: -; v_call: TRBV2; j_call: TRBJ1-3; d_call: -; cdr3_aa: CASKEAGNTIYF; cdr3_nt: TGTGCCAGCAAGGAGGCTGGAAACACCATATATTTT
clone_size: once; v_call: TRBV21-1; j_call: TRBJ1-1; d_call: -; cdr3_aa: CASNLDRGNTEAFF; cdr3_nt: TGTGCCAGCAACTTAGACAGGGGTAACACTGAAGCTTTCTTT
clone_size: -; v_call: TRBV4-3; j_call: TRBJ1-1; d_call: TRBD1; cdr3_aa: CASNAHQGAGNTEAFF; cdr3_nt: TGCGCCAGCAACGCACACCAGGGGGCCGGGAACACTGAAGCTTTCTTT
clone_size: -; v_call: TRBV18; j_call: TRBJ1-5; d_call: -; cdr3_aa: CASSPQPGPNQPQHF; cdr3_nt: TGTGCCAGCTCACCACAGCCAGGGCCGAATCAGCCCCAGCATTTT
clone_size: -; v_call: TRBV7-2; j_call: TRBJ2-7; d_call: TRBD1; cdr3_aa: CASSGTGNYEQYF; cdr3_nt: TGTGCCAGCAGCGGGACAGGGAACTACGAGCAGTACTTC
clone_size: -; v_call: TRBV20-1; j_call: TRBJ2-5; d_call: -; cdr3_aa: CTWTNGETQYF; cdr3_nt: TGCACCTGGACTAACGGGGAGACCCAGTACTTC
clone_size: many; v_call: TRBV6-5; j_call: TRBJ2-1; d_call: -; cdr3_aa: CASRTSPNEQFF; cdr3_nt: TGTGCCAGCAGGACTAGTCCCAATGAGCAGTTCTTC
clone_size: -; v_call: TRBV10-3; j_call: TRBJ1-3; d_call: -; cdr3_aa: CAISARAEQATNTIYF; cdr3_nt: TGTGCCATCAGTGCCAGGGCTGAACAAGCTACAAACACCATATATTTT
clone_size: -; v_call: TRBV10-3; j_call: TRBJ2-3; d_call: TRBD2; cdr3_aa: CATQLAGEDTQYF; cdr3_nt: TGTGCCACCCAACTAGCGGGAGAAGATACGCAGTATTTT
clone_size: -; v_call: TRBV5-4; j_call: TRBJ2-7; d_call: -; cdr3_aa: CASSRGGGPPEQYF; cdr3_nt: TGTGCCAGCAGCCGTGGGGGAGGCCCCCCCGAGCAGTACTTC
clone_size: -; v_call: TRBV5-1; j_call: TRBJ2-1; d_call: TRBD2; cdr3_aa: CASSGTSLNEQFF; cdr3_nt: TGCGCCAGCTCAGGGACTAGCCTCAATGAGCAGTTCTTC
clone_size: -; v_call: TRBV4-3; j_call: TRBJ1-2; d_call: -; cdr3_aa: CASSQDRWGGYGYTF; cdr3_nt: TGCGCCAGCAGCCAAGATCGTTGGGGAGGATATGGCTACACCTTC
clone_size: -; v_call: TRBV19; j_call: TRBJ1-3; d_call: TRBD1; cdr3_aa: CASSSRQGKRVAGHGNTIYF; cdr3_nt: TGTGCCAGCTCTAGTCGACAGGGTAAACGGGTTGCTGGCCATGGAAACACCATATATTTT
clone_size: -; v_call: TRBV7-2; j_call: TRBJ2-2; d_call: -; cdr3_aa: CASSLVSGVNTGELFF; cdr3_nt: TGTGCCAGCAGCTTAGTTTCGGGGGTGAACACCGGGGAGCTGTTTTTT
clone_size: -; v_call: TRBV5-1; j_call: TRBJ1-1; d_call: -; cdr3_aa: CASSVLTGNTEAFF; cdr3_nt: TGCGCCAGCAGCGTCTTGACAGGGAACACTGAAGCTTTCTTT
clone_size: -; v_call: TRBV11-3; j_call: TRBJ2-1; d_call: TRBD2; cdr3_aa: CASSLVLAGGGEQFF; cdr3_nt: TGTGCCAGCAGCTTAGTTCTAGCGGGAGGGGGTGAGCAGTTCTTC
clone_size: -; v_call: TRBV18; j_call: TRBJ1-5; d_call: -; cdr3_aa: CASSPTTGHQPQHF; cdr3_nt: TGTGCCAGCTCACCCACGACAGGCCATCAGCCCCAGCATTTT
clone_size: -; v_call: TRBV7-9; j_call: TRBJ2-7; d_call: -; cdr3_aa: CSSSGHRYEQYF; cdr3_nt: TGTTCCAGCAGCGGCCACAGGTACGAGCAGTACTTC
clone_size: -; v_call: TRBV9; j_call: TRBJ2-1; d_call: -; cdr3_aa: CASSEAPGGRNEQFF; cdr3_nt: TGTGCCAGCAGCGAGGCCCCCGGGGGGCGAAATGAGCAGTTCTTC